These 4 T cell receptor beta chains came from one sample sequenced in a study of CD8 T cells in ankylosing spondylitis. Points from the study as a whole: About 8 highly homologous variants made up a TCR beta motif, and this motif appeared characteristic of ankylosing spondylitis blood.

In TCRdb, the 5' RACE reads were re-called with MiXCR into one record per CDR3 protein. The sample lists about 480,000 distinct CDR3 sequences, under 20% occurring once. These TCRs' antigens remain unknown. The sequenced sample was blood, either unsorted or a sorted T cell fraction (not recorded which). The receptors derive from a male donor with ankylosing spondylitis.

The V gene is TRBV21-1, the J gene TRBJ2-3; the table calls TRBD2, which could not be checked here. TRBV21-1 is shown as a pseudogene. This CDR3 spans 14 amino acids. This CDR3 is CASSKGGSTDTQYF. The CDR3 nucleotides read TGTGCCAGCAGCAAAGGAGGGTCGACAGATACGCAGTATTTT.

This chain joins TRBV7-9 and TRBJ1-3, with 7 bases matching TRBD1. CDR3 size: 15 residues. Germline lookup yields CDR1 SEHNR and CDR2 FQNEAQ (reference sequence). The junction had 8 bases not matched to a gene; V was cut back by 5 bases and J by 4 bases. The CDR3 here is CASSPQTGLGNTIYF. CDR3 in DNA: TGTGCCAGCAGCCCCCAGACAGGGCTCGGAAACACCATATATTTT.

This clonotype showed up just a few times. The gene calls are TRBV5-1 and TRBJ2-7, with 9 bases identical to TRBD1. The junction had 8 bases not matched to a gene; V was cut back by 4 bases and J by 0 bases. Germline CDR1 is SGHRS and CDR2 is YFSETQ. The CDR3 covers 16 residues. The CDR3, as DNA: TGCGCCAGCAGCCGTACGACAGGGGGGTCCTCCTACGAGCAGTACTTC. This sequence encodes CASSRTTGGSSYEQYF.

This clonotype was observed at least ten times. The V gene is TRBV9, the J gene TRBJ2-4; no definite D call. The CDR3 covers 15 residues. The germline V and J ends were trimmed by 3 bases and 7 bases, with 17 bases remaining between them. Germline V gene lookup returns CDR1 SGDLS and CDR2 YYNGEE. Here the CDR3 reads CASSEGLKNLNIQYF. CDR3 sequence (DNA): TGTGCCAGCAGCGAAGGGCTCAAGAACCTGAACATTCAGTACTTC.